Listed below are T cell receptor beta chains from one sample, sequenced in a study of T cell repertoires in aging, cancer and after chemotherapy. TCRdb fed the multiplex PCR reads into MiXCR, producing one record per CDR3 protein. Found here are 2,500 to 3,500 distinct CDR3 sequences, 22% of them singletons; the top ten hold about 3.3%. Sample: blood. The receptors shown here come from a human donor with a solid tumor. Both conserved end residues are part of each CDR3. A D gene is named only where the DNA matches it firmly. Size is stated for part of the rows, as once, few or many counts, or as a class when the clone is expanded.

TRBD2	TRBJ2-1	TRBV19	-	CASSTRLAGGLSYNEQFF	TGTGCCAGTAGTACTCGACTAGCGGGGGGGCTATCCTACAATGAGCAGTTCTTC
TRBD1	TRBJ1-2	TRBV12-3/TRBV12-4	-	CASSPGQGLKDYGYTF	TGTGCCAGCAGTCCGGGACAGGGATTAAAGGACTATGGCTACACCTTC
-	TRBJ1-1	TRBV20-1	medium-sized	CSARAGGAGRATEAFF	TGCAGTGCTAGAGCGGGGGGAGCTGGAAGGGCCACTGAAGCTTTCTTT
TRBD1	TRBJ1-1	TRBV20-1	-	CSAIGTGVGEAFF	TGCAGTGCTATAGGGACAGGGGTAGGTGAAGCTTTCTTT
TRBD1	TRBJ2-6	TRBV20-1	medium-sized	CSAGTGGSSFSGANVLTF	TGCAGTGCTGGAACAGGGGGTTCCTCCTTCTCTGGGGCCAACGTCCTGACTTTC
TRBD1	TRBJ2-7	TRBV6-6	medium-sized	CASSTRDRGTYEQYF	TGTGCCAGCAGTACTCGGGACAGGGGAACCTACGAGCAGTACTTC
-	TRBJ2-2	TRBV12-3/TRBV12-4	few	CASSPDPAGELFF	TGTGCCAGCAGCCCGGACCCCGCCGGGGAGCTGTTTTTT
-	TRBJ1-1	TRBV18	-	CASSHGVEAFF	TGTGCCAGCTCACACGGGGTTGAAGCTTTCTTT
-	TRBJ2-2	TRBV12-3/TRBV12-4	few	CASTDGQNTGELFF	TGTGCCAGCACCGACGGACAGAACACCGGGGAGCTGTTTTTT
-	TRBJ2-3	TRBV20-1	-	CSARVPPSNTQYF	TGCAGTGCTAGAGTTCCCCCATCCAATACGCAGTATTTT
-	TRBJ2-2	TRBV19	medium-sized	CASRTGNSGGELFF	TGTGCCAGTAGGACCGGGAACTCTGGCGGGGAGCTGTTTTTT
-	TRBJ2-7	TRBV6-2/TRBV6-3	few	CASSYEGGGGDEQYF	TGTGCCAGCAGTTACGAAGGGGGGGGGGGCGACGAGCAGTACTTC
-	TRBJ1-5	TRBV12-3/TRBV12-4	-	CASSLARWGRQHF	TGTGCCAGCAGTTTAGCGAGGTGGGGGCGCCAGCATTTT
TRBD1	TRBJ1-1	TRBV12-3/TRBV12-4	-	CASSLRRDRVDAFF	TGTGCCAGCAGTTTAAGGCGGGACAGGGTAGACGCTTTCTTT
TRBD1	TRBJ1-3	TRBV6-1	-	CASRGNGQGGSGNTIYF	TGTGCCAGCAGGGGAAACGGACAGGGAGGCTCTGGAAACACCATATATTTT
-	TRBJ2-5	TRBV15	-	CATSRAGEETQYF	TGTGCCACCAGCAGAGCCGGGGAAGAGACCCAGTACTTC
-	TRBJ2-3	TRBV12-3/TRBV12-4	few	CASSAGSTDTQYF	TGTGCCAGCAGCGCGGGGTCCACAGATACGCAGTATTTT
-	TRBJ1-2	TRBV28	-	CASRVTNSPRLYGYTF	TGTGCCAGCAGGGTGACCAACTCGCCCAGACTCTATGGCTACACCTTC
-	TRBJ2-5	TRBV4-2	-	CASSQASGPQETQYF	TGTGCCAGCAGCCAAGCCTCCGGGCCCCAAGAGACCCAGTACTTC
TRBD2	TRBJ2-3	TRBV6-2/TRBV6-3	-	CASSPGTSSTDTQYF	TGTGCCAGCAGTCCTGGGACTAGCAGCACAGATACGCAGTATTTT
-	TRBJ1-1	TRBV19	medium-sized	CASSIGAQNTEAFF	TGTGCCAGTAGTATAGGCGCCCAGAACACTGAAGCTTTCTTT
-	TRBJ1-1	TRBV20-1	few	CSARGTVNTEAFF	TGCAGTGCTAGAGGAACAGTAAACACTGAAGCTTTCTTT
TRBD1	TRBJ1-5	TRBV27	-	CANSRGTAYDSNQPQHF	TGTGCCAACAGTCGAGGGACAGCTTATGATAGCAATCAGCCCCAGCATTTT
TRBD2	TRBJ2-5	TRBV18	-	CASSPKGLAGGPQETQYF	TGTGCCAGCTCACCGAAGGGCCTAGCGGGGGGCCCCCAAGAGACCCAGTACTTC
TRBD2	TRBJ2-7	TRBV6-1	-	CASSYPGLAGGYEQYF	TGTGCCAGCAGTTACCCGGGTCTAGCGGGGGGCTACGAGCAGTACTTC
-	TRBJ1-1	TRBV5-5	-	CASSLEVAVFF	TGTGCCAGCAGCTTGGAGGTTGCAGTTTTCTTT
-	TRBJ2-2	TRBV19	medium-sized	CASSITSPTNTGELFF	TGTGCCAGTAGTATAACTTCACCAACGAACACCGGGGAGCTGTTTTTT
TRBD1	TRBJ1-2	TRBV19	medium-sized	CASSIVGTGDYGYTF	TGTGCCAGTAGTATTGTGGGTACAGGGGACTATGGCTACACCTTC
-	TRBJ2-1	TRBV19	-	CASRGGGLSYNEQFF	TGTGCCAGTAGAGGGGGGGGGCTATCCTACAATGAGCAGTTCTTC
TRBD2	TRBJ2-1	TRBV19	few	CASSRLAGGLSYNEQFF	TGTGCCAGTAGCCGACTAGCGGGGGGGCTATCCTACAATGAGCAGTTCTTC
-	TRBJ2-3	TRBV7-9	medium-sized	CASSLVVSGDTQYF	TGTGCCAGCAGCTTAGTCGTTTCTGGGGATACGCAGTATTTT